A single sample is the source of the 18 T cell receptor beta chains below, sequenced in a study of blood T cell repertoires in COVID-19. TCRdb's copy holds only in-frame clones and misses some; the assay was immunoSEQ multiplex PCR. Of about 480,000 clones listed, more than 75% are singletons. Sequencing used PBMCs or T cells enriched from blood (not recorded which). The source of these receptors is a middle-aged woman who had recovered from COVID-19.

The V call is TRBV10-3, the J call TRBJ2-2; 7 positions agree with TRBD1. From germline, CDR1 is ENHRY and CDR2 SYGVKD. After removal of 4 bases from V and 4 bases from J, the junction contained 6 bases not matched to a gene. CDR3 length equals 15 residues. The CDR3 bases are TGTGCCATCAGTGGGGGCAGGGGGAGCACCGGGGAGCTGTTTTTT. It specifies CAISGGRGSTGELFF.

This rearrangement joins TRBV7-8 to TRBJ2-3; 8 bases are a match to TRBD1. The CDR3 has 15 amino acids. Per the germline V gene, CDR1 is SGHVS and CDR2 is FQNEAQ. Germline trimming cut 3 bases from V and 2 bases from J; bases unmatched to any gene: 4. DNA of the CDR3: TGTGCCAGCAGCTTGGGACAGGAAGACACAGATACGCAGTATTTT. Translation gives CASSLGQEDTDTQYF.

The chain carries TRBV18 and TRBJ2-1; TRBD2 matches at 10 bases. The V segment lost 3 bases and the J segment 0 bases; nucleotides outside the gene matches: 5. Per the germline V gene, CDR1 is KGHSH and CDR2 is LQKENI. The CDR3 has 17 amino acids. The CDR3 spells CASSPTSGTSSYNEQFF. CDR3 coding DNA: TGTGCCAGCTCACCTACTAGCGGGACAAGCTCCTACAATGAGCAGTTCTTC. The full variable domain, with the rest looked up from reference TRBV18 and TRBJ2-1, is NAGVMQNPRHLVRRRGQEARLRCSPMKGHSHVYWYRQLPEEGLKFMVYLQKENIIDESGMPKERFSAEFPKEGPSILRIQQVVRGDSAAYFCASSPTSGTSSYNEQFFGPGTRLTVL.

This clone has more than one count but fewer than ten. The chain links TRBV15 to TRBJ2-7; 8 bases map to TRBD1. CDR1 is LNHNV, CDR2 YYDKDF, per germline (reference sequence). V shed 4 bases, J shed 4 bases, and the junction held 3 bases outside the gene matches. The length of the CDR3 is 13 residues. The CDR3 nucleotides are TGTGCCACCAGCATGCAGGGGGCTTACGAGCAGTACTTC. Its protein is CATSMQGAYEQYF. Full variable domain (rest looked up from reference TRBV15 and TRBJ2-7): DAMVIQNPRYQVTQFGKPVTLSCSQTLNHNVMYWYQQKSSQAPKLLFHYYDKDFNNEADTPDNFQSRRPNTSFCFLDIRSPGLGDTAMYLCATSMQGAYEQYFGPGTRLTVT.

CDR3 DNA sequence: TGCGCCAGCAGCACCTGGACTAGCGATGAAAACATTCAGTACTTC. It encodes CASSTWTSDENIQYF. The rearrangement uses TRBV5-1 and TRBJ2-4; 9 nucleotides line up with TRBD2. Germline CDR1 and CDR2: SGHRS and YFSETQ. The junction had 7 bases not matched to a gene; V was cut back by 4 bases and J by 5 bases. The CDR3 covers 15 residues.

This chain's CDR3 is CASSFSSGSTDTQYF. CDR3 nucleotide sequence: TGTGCCAGCAGCTTCTCCTCCGGGAGCACAGATACGCAGTATTTT. The V gene is TRBV7-2, the J gene TRBJ2-3; D is uncertain. The CDR3 contains 15 residues. Germline CDR1 reads SGHTA; CDR2 reads FQGNSA. Trimming cost V 3 bases and J 0 bases, with 10 bases left between them.

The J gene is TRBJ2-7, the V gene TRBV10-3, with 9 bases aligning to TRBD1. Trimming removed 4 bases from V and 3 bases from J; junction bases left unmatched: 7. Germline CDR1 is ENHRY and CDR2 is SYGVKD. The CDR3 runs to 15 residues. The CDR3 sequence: CAISAGQGLIYEQYF. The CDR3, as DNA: TGTGCCATCAGTGCTGGACAGGGGCTGATCTACGAGCAGTACTTC.

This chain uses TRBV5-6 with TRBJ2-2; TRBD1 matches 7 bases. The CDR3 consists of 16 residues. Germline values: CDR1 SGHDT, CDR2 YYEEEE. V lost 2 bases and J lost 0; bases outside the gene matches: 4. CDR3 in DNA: TGTGCCAGCAGCTTAAACAGGGGAACGAACACCGGGGAGCTGTTTTTT. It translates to CASSLNRGTNTGELFF.

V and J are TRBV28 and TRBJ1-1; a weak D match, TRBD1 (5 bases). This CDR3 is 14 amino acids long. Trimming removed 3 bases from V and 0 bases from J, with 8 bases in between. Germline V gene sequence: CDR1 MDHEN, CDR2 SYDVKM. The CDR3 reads CASSFPGMNTEAFF. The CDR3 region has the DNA TGTGCCAGCAGTTTCCCAGGGATGAACACTGAAGCTTTCTTT.

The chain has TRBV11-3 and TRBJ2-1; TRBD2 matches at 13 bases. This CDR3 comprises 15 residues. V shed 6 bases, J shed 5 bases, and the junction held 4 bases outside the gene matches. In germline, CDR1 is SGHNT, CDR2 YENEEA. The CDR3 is CASSSGLAGDNEQFF. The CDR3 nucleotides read TGTGCCAGCAGTTCAGGACTAGCGGGAGACAATGAGCAGTTCTTC.

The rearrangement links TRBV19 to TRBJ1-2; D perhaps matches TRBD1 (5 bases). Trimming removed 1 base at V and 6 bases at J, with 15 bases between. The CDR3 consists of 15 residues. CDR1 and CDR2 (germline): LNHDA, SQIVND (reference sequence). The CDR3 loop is CASSIVPQGRNGYTF. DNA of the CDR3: TGTGCCAGTAGTATAGTTCCGCAGGGTCGGAATGGCTACACCTTC. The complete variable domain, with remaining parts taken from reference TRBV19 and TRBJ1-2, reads DGGITQSPKYLFRKEGQNVTLSCEQNLNHDAMYWYRQDPGQGLRLIYYSQIVNDFQKGDIAEGYSVSREKKESFPLTVTSAQKNPTAFYLCASSIVPQGRNGYTFGSGTRLTVV.

CDR3 amino acids: CASKEGDSYTF. In nucleotides, the CDR3 is TGTGCCAGCAAAGAGGGCGATAGCTACACCTTC. The V and J genes are TRBV6-5 and TRBJ1-2; D gene ambiguous. This CDR3 is built from 11 residues. V gave up 7 bases and J gave up 9 bases, with 12 bases separating them. CDR1 is MNHEY, CDR2 SVGAGI, per germline.

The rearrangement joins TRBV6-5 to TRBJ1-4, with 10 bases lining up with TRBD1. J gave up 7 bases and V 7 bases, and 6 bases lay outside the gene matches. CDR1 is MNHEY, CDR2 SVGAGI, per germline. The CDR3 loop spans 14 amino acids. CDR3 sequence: CASTPTGGFEKLFF. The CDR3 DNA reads TGTGCCAGCACCCCGACAGGGGGCTTTGAAAAACTGTTTTTT.

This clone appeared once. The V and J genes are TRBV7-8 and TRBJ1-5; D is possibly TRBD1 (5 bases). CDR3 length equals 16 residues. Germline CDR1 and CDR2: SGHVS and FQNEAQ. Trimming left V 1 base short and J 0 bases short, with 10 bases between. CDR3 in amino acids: CASSLETVISNQPQHF. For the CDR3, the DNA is TGTGCCAGCAGCTTAGAGACAGTGATTAGCAATCAGCCCCAGCATTTT.

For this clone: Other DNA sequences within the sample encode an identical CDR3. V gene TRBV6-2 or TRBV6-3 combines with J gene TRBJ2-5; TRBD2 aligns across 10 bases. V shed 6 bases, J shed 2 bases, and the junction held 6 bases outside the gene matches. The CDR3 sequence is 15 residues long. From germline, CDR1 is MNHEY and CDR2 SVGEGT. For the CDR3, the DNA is TGTGCCAGCAGCACACTAGCGGGATTACAAGAGACCCAGTACTTC. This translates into CASSTLAGLQETQYF.

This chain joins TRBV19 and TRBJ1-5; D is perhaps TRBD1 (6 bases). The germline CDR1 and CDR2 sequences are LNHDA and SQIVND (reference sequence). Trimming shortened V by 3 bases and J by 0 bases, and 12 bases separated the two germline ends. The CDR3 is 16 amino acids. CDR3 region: CASSMRTVHSNQPQHF. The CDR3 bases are TGTGCCAGTAGTATGAGGACAGTCCATAGCAATCAGCCCCAGCATTTT. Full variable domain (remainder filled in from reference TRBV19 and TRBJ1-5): DGGITQSPKYLFRKEGQNVTLSCEQNLNHDAMYWYRQDPGQGLRLIYYSQIVNDFQKGDIAEGYSVSREKKESFPLTVTSAQKNPTAFYLCASSMRTVHSNQPQHFGDGTRLSIL.

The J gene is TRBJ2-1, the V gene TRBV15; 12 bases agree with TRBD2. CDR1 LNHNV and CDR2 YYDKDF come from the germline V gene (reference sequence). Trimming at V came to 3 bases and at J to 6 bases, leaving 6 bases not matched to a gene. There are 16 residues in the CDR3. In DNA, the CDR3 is TGTGCCACCAGCAGCCTAGCGGGAGGGCCCGTCAATGAGCAGTTCTTC. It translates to CATSSLAGGPVNEQFF.

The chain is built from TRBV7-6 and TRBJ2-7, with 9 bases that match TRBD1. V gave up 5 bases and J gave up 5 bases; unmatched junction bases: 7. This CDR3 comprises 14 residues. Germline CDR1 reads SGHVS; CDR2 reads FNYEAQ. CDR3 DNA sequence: TGTGCCAGCAGCCCAATGGACAGGGGCCACGAGCAGTACTTC. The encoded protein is CASSPMDRGHEQYF.